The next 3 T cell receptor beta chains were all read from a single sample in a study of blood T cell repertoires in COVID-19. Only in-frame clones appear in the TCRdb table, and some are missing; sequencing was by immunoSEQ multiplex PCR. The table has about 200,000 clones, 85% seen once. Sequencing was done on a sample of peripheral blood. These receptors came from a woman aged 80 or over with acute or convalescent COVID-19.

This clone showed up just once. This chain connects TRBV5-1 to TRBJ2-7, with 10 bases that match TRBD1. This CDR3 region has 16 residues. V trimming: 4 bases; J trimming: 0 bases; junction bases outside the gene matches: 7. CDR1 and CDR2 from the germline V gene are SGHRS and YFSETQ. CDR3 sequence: CASSRPDRGLSYEQYF. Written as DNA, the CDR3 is TGCGCCAGCAGCCGTCCCGACAGGGGGCTCTCCTACGAGCAGTACTTC. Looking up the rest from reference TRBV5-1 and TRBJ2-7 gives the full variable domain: KAGVTQTPRYLIKTRGQQVTLSCSPISGHRSVSWYQQTPGQGLQFLFEYFSETQRNKGNFPGRFSGRQFSNSRSEMNVSTLELGDSALYLCASSRPDRGLSYEQYFGPGTRLTVT.

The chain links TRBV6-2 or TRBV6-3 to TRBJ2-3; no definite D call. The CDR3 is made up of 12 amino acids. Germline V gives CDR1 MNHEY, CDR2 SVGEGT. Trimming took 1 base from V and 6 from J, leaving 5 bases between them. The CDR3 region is CASSYWADTQYF. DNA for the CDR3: TGTGCCAGCAGTTACTGGGCGGATACGCAGTATTTT.

The CDR3 DNA reads as TGTGCCTGGAGGGAGGTTGAGCGGCAGCTTAAGGGCTACACCTTC. It specifies CAWREVERQLKGYTF. This chain joins TRBV30 and TRBJ1-2; D remains unclear. Germline values: CDR1 GTSNPN, CDR2 SVGIG (reference sequence). The length of the CDR3 is 15 residues. With 3 bases removed from V and 8 bases from J, the gap between germline ends came to 22 bases.